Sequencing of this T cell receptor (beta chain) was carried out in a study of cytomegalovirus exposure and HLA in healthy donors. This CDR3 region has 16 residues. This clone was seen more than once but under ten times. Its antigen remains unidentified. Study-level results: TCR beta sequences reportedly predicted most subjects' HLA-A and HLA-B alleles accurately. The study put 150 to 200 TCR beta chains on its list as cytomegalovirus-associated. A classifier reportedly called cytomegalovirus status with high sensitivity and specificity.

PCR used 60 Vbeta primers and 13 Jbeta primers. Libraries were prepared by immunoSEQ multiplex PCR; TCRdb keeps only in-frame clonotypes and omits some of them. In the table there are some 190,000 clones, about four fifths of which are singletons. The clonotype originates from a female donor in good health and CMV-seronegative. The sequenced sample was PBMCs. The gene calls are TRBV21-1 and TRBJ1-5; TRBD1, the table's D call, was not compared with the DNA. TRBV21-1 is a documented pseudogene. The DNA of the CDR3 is TGTGCCAGCAGCACCCTCCCCGGGACAGACAATCAGCCCCAGCATTTT. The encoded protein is CASSTLPGTDNQPQHF.